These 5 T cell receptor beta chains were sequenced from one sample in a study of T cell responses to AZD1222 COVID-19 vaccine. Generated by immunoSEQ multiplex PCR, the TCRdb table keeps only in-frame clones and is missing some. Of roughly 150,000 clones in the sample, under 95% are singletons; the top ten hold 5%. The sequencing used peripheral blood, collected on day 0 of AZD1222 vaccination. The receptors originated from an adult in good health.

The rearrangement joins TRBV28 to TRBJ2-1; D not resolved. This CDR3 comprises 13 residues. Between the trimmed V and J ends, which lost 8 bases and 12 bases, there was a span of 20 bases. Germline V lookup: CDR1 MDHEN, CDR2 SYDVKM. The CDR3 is CASRQLTPPTQFF. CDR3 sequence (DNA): TGTGCCAGCCGTCAACTAACCCCCCCGACGCAGTTCTTC.

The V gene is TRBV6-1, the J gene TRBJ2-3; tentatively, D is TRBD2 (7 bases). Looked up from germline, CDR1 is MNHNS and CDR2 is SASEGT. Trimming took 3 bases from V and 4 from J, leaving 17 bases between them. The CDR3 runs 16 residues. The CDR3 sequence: CASSDRFRGGSDTQYF. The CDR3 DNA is TGTGCCAGCAGTGACCGTTTCAGGGGAGGGTCAGATACGCAGTATTTT.

The CDR3 region has the DNA TGTGCCAGCAGGGACAGTGGCCAGCCCCAGCATTTT. This translates into CASRDSGQPQHF. J is TRBJ1-5 and V is TRBV28; D might be TRBD1 (6 bases). There are 12 residues in the CDR3. V was cut by 6 bases and J by 7 bases, with 10 bases left in between. Germline lookup yields CDR1 MDHEN and CDR2 SYDVKM.

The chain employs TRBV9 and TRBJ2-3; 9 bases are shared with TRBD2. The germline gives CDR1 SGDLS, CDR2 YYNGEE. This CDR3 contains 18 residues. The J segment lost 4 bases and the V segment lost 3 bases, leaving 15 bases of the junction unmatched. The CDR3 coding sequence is TGTGCCAGCAGCGCCCGGGGGACTAGCATAAGGGAGGCAGATACGCAGTATTTT. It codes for CASSARGTSIREADTQYF.

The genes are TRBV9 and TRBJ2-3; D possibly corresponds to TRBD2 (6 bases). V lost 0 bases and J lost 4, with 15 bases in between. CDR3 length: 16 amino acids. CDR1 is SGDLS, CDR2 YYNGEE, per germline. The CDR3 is CASSVDSGVEADTQYF. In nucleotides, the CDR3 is TGTGCCAGCAGCGTAGACTCGGGAGTGGAGGCAGATACGCAGTATTTT.